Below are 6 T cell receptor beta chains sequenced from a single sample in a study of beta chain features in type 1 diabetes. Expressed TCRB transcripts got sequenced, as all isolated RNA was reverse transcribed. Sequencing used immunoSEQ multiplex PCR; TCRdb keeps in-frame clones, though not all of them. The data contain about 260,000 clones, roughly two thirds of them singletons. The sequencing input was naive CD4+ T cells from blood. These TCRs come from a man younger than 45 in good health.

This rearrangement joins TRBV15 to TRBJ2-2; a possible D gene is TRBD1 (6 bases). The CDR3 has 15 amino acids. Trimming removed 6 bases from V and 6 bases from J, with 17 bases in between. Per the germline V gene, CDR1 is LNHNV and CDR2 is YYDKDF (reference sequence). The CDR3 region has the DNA TGTGCCACCAGGCCGGGAACAGGGCGATCCGGGGAGCTGTTTTTT. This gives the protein CATRPGTGRSGELFF.

DNA of the CDR3: TGTGCCAGCAGGCGGCTAGCCCCCGGGGAGCTGTTTTTT. As protein: CASRRLAPGELFF. This sequence joins TRBV2 and TRBJ2-2; weak D call: TRBD2 (5 bases). The germline gives CDR1 SNHLY, CDR2 FYNNEI. The CDR3 extends over 13 amino acids. Trimming shortened V by 6 bases and J by 6 bases, and 11 bases separated the two germline ends.

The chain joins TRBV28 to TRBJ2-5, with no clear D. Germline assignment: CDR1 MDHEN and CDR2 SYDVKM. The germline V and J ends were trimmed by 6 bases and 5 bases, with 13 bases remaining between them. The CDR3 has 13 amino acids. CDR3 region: CASRLGPRETQYF. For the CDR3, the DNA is TGTGCCAGCAGGTTAGGCCCAAGGGAGACCCAGTACTTC.

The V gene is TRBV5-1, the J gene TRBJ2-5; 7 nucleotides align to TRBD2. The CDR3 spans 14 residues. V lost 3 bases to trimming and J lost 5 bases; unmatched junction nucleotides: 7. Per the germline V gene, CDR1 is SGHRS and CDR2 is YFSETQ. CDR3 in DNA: TGCGCCAGCAGCTCCGGACTAGGCCGGGAGACCCAGTACTTC. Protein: CASSSGLGRETQYF.

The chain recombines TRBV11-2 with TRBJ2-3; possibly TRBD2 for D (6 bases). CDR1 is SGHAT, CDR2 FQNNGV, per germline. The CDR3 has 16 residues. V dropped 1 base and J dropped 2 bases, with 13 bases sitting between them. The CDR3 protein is CASSLGLRGSTDTQYF. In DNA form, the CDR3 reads TGTGCCAGCAGCTTAGGGCTGCGGGGCTCCACAGATACGCAGTATTTT.

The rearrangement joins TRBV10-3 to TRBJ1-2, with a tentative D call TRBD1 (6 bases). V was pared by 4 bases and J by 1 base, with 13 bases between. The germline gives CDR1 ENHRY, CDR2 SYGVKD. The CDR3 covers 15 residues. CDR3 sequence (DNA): TGTGCCATCAGTGGCCGGGGACAAAATAACTATGGCTACACCTTC. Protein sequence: CAISGRGQNNYGYTF.